What follows describes a single T cell receptor (beta chain). Its antigen is not known. This sample was taken from a study of shared clonotypes between healthy human individuals. Clones were sequenced by immunoSEQ multiplex PCR, and TCRdb holds only the in-frame ones, with some missing. Counted here are 600,000 or so clones, 95% to 98% occurring once; the ten biggest clones make up 0.3% to 0.35%. General study results and limits: Against clonotypes common to all four donors, non-shared ones had lower generation probabilities. Blood alone was sampled, and tissue repertoires likely differ.

There are 14 residues in the CDR3. V was pared by 6 bases and J by 3 bases, with 12 bases between. Per the germline V gene, CDR1 is SNHLY and CDR2 is FYNNEI. The naive CD8 subset, CD45RO-negative cells positively selected for CCR7, excluded terminally differentiated effector memory CD45RA+ cells. This rearrangement joins TRBV2 to TRBJ1-5, with D perhaps matching TRBD1 (6 bases). Sequences were obtained from naive CD8+ T cells sorted from blood. The receptor's source is a man under 40 in good health. The CDR3 nucleotides are TGTGCCAGCAGGGACCAGGGGTTCAATCAGCCCCAGCATTTT. Amino acids: CASRDQGFNQPQHF.